The 16 T cell receptor beta chains presented below share a single source sample, sequenced in a study of blood T cells in healthy people across ages. Together with a sample-barcoded 5' primer, a J-beta primer mix was included in a second PCR lasting about 6 to 11 cycles. TCRdb ran MiXCR on the 5' RACE reads and lists one entry per CDR3 protein. The table has approximately 780,000 distinct CDR3 sequences, roughly 26% seen once; the top ten hold over 2.5%. These data also featured in a second study, about T cells of mothers and their children.

Sequenced material: blood. The receptors originated from a boy between 10 and 17 years old in good health.

The chain links TRBV4-1 to TRBJ1-1; 7 bases map to TRBD1. Germline loops: CDR1 MGHRA, CDR2 YSYEKL. J gave up 1 base and V 5 bases, and 10 bases lay outside the gene matches. The CDR3 spans 16 residues. The CDR3 DNA reads TGCGCCAGCAGCTACCAAGTAGGGGGCGGGAACACTGAAGCTTTCTTT. Its translation is CASSYQVGGGNTEAFF.

In its sample, this clonotype was seen many times. CDR3 sequence: CASRIGEVLDEQYF. In DNA, the CDR3 is TGTGCCAGCAGGATTGGGGAGGTTTTGGACGAGCAGTACTTC. V usage is TRBV7-9 and J usage is TRBJ2-7, with D possibly TRBD2 on 6 matching bases. V lost 6 bases and J lost 5, with 17 bases in between. The CDR3 length is 14 residues. Germline CDR1 SEHNR, CDR2 FQNEAQ (reference sequence).

Concerning this clonotype: The junction departs from the called germline gene at one end, perhaps through a read error. The chain has TRBV2 and TRBJ2-2; perhaps TRBD2 as D (5 bases). CDR1 and CDR2 from the germline V gene are SNHLY and FYNNEI. This CDR3 contains 12 residues. As DNA, the CDR3 is TGTGCCAGCAGTGACGACACCGGGGAACTGTTTTTT. It is translated as CASSDDTGELFF.

The chain uses TRBV12-3 or TRBV12-4 and TRBJ1-5; 9 bases are shared with TRBD1. The CDR3 consists of 16 residues. The V gene end was trimmed by 5 bases and the J gene end by 4 bases; junction bases not matched to a gene: 9. This CDR3 reads CASSHGTGWGNQPQHF. CDR3 coding DNA: TGTGCCAGCAGTCATGGGACAGGGTGGGGAAATCAGCCCCAGCATTTT.

The chain couples TRBV10-3 to TRBJ2-3; D gene ambiguous. Germline V gives CDR1 ENHRY, CDR2 SYGVKD. This CDR3 spans 15 amino acids. The V and J ends lost 4 bases and 0 bases respectively, with 11 bases between them. The CDR3, as DNA: TGTGCCATCAGTGGTGGCAGTAGGAGCACAGATACGCAGTATTTT. The encoded protein is CAISGGSRSTDTQYF.

In its sample, this clonotype was seen a few times. V and J are TRBV20-1 and TRBJ2-2, with D perhaps matching TRBD2 (5 bases). V gave up 6 bases and J gave up 6 bases, with 11 bases separating them. The CDR3 loop spans 12 amino acids. Germline V gene sequence: CDR1 DFQATT, CDR2 SNEGSKA (reference sequence). The CDR3 spells CSATGLPGELFF. CDR3 in DNA: TGCAGTGCCACCGGACTCCCCGGGGAGCTGTTTTTT.

This clonotype was detected a few times. The J gene is TRBJ2-6, the V gene TRBV9, with a weak D call TRBD1 (5 bases). Trimming left V 3 bases short and J 4 bases short, with 17 bases between. The CDR3 is made up of 17 amino acids. Germline CDR1 and CDR2: SGDLS and YYNGEE. The CDR3 DNA reads TGTGCCAGCAGCGCGTGGACAAGCCGTGCGGGGGCCAACGTCCTGACTTTC. The encoded protein is CASSAWTSRAGANVLTF.

The V and J genes are TRBV12-3 or TRBV12-4 and TRBJ1-2, with D possibly matching TRBD1 (5 bases). V lost 5 bases to trimming and J lost 0 bases, with 10 bases between them. This CDR3 region has 14 residues. CDR3 bases: TGTGCCAGCAGTACGGGACTTACTAACTATGGCTACACCTTC. Translating it yields CASSTGLTNYGYTF.

This chain's CDR3 is CATSRVPPLETQYF. For the CDR3, the DNA is TGTGCCACCAGCAGAGTTCCTCCTCTAGAGACCCAGTACTTC. The gene calls are TRBV15 and TRBJ2-5; no definite D call. CDR3 length equals 14 residues. V shed 1 base and J shed 4 bases, with 10 bases lying between them. Germline CDR1 LNHNV, CDR2 YYDKDF (reference sequence).

The J gene is TRBJ2-2, the V gene TRBV11-3; 10 bases are a match to TRBD2. V shed 2 bases, J shed 1 base, and the junction held 1 base outside the gene matches. Per the germline V gene, CDR1 is SGHNT and CDR2 is YENEEA. The CDR3 runs 16 residues. The CDR3 region has the DNA TGTGCCAGCAGCTTAACTAGCGGGGAGAACACCGGGGAGCTGTTTTTT. This encodes CASSLTSGENTGELFF. Using reference TRBV11-3 and TRBJ2-2 for the parts outside the CDR3, the full variable domain is EAGVVQSPRYKIIEKKQPVAFWCNPISGHNTLYWYLQNLGQGPELLIRYENEEAVDDSQLPKDRFSAERLKGVDSTLKIQPAELGDSAVYLCASSLTSGENTGELFFGEGSRLTVL.

The V call is TRBV18, the J call TRBJ1-2; 7 bases map to TRBD1. Unmatched junction bases numbered 7, after V lost 3 bases and J lost 3 bases. The CDR3 sequence is 15 residues long. Germline V gene lookup returns CDR1 KGHSH and CDR2 LQKENI. In nucleotides, the CDR3 is TGTGCCAGCTCACCCCTCGAGGGGGCGGACTATGGCTACACCTTC. Residues: CASSPLEGADYGYTF.

This clonotype was recorded once. The CDR3 spells CASSEVLGDNEQFF. Here the CDR3 DNA reads TGTGCCAGCAGTGAAGTTTTGGGAGACAATGAGCAGTTCTTC. The chain uses TRBV6-1 and TRBJ2-1, with TRBD2 as a possible D gene (5 bases). The CDR3 sequence is 14 residues long. Germline assignment: CDR1 MNHNS and CDR2 SASEGT. Trimming removed 1 base from V and 5 bases from J, with 9 bases in between.

This clonotype was counted only a few times. This chain uses TRBV12-3 or TRBV12-4 with TRBJ2-5; 7 bases line up with TRBD2. The DNA matches TRBJ2-7 better at its end, which makes the J call doubtful. CDR3 length: 14 residues. The CDR3 region is CASSSPLGGYEQYF. Written as DNA, the CDR3 is TGTGCCAGCAGTTCCCCGCTCGGGGGGTACGAGCAGTACTTC.

This clonotype was detected only a few times. This chain links TRBV7-9 with TRBJ2-1, with 13 nucleotides matching TRBD2. The CDR3 contains 15 residues. J lost 9 bases, V lost 6 bases, and 8 bases had no gene match. Germline V gives CDR1 SEHNR, CDR2 FQNEAQ (reference sequence). The CDR3, as DNA: TGTGCCAGCAGGCCTACTAGCGGGGGGGCCCCTGAGCAGTTCTTC. Translating it yields CASRPTSGGAPEQFF.

The J gene is TRBJ2-7, the V gene TRBV19, with D tentatively TRBD2 (5 bases). The CDR3 consists of 13 residues. The germline V gene has CDR1 LNHDA and CDR2 SQIVND (reference sequence). Deletions cut 7 bases from V and 2 bases from J, with 12 bases between. The chain's CDR3 is CASNAGKAYEQYF. The CDR3 bases are TGTGCCAGTAACGCGGGTAAGGCCTACGAGCAGTACTTC. The full variable domain, completed using reference TRBV19 and TRBJ2-7, is DGGITQSPKYLFRKEGQNVTLSCEQNLNHDAMYWYRQDPGQGLRLIYYSQIVNDFQKGDIAEGYSVSREKKESFPLTVTSAQKNPTAFYLCASNAGKAYEQYFGPGTRLTVT.

There are a few counts of this clonotype. The chain combines TRBV12-3 or TRBV12-4 with TRBJ2-5; the D gene is possibly TRBD2 (5 bases). The J call may be mistaken, given a closer DNA end match to TRBJ2-7. The CDR3 loop spans 13 amino acids. CDR3 DNA sequence: TGTGCCAGCAGTCTCACCCGGGAATCCGAGCAGTACTTC. The encoded protein is CASSLTRESEQYF.